A selection of T cell receptor beta chains follows, all from one sample in a study of graft-versus-host responses after intestinal transplantation. The method was immunoSEQ multiplex PCR; TCRdb's version includes in-frame clones alone and lacks a portion of them. This sample carries some 14,000 clones, about two thirds of them seen once, and the ten largest clones take 20% to 30%. Sample: ileum tissue, taken just over 700 days after intestinal transplantation. All receptors derive from a human patient who received an intestinal transplant, so some T cells may come from the graft donor. Each CDR3 is given with its conserved first and last residue. D genes are given only for firm matches. Only part of the rows carry a size: once, few, many, or a class if the clone is expanded.

j_call d_call v_call clone_size cdr3_aa cdr3_nt
TRBJ1-5 - TRBV5-8 - CASSLEPDNQPQHF TGTGCCAGCAGCTTGGAGCCAGACAATCAGCCCCAGCATTTT
TRBJ1-1 - TRBV30 - CAWSLTIQGEAFF TGTGCCTGGAGTCTAACCATACAGGGTGAAGCTTTCTTT
TRBJ2-3 - TRBV11-3 - CASSLDRRAGGTDTQYF TGTGCCAGCAGCTTAGATAGGAGAGCCGGCGGCACAGATACGCAGTATTTT
TRBJ2-1 - TRBV7-9 - CASSLGNRIWYNEQFF TGTGCCAGCAGCTTAGGGAATAGGATTTGGTACAATGAGCAGTTCTTC
TRBJ1-2 - TRBV7-2 - CASSLPYSFYGYTF TGTGCCAGCAGCTTACCCTACAGCTTCTATGGCTACACCTTC
TRBJ2-1 - TRBV9 - CASSVAGEDYEQFF TGTGCCAGCAGCGTAGCAGGGGAGGACTATGAGCAGTTCTTC
TRBJ2-7 - TRBV18 few CASSLQGTYEQYF TGTGCCAGCTCACTGCAGGGGACCTACGAGCAGTACTTC
TRBJ2-3 - TRBV6-5 few CASTQGSGSDTQYF TGTGCCAGCACCCAGGGAAGCGGGTCAGATACGCAGTATTTT
TRBJ1-4 TRBD1 TRBV6-1 - CASSGTVEKLFF TGTGCCAGTTCCGGGACAGTTGAAAAACTGTTTTTT
TRBJ2-2 - TRBV6-6 - CASSPNRGGSGELFF TGTGCCAGCAGTCCTAACAGGGGGGGGAGCGGGGAGCTGTTTTTT
TRBJ1-5 TRBD1 TRBV2 once CACGQGKAQPQHF TGTGCCTGTGGACAGGGTAAGGCTCAGCCCCAGCATTTT
TRBJ2-7 TRBD2 TRBV5-4 few CASSRTSGSYEQYF TGTGCCAGCAGCCGGACTAGCGGTTCCTACGAGCAGTACTTC
TRBJ1-5 - TRBV6-1 few CASSEERNQPQHF TGTGCCAGCAGTGAAGAACGCAATCAGCCCCAGCATTTT
TRBJ1-5 - TRBV2 - CASSLGSNQPQHF TGTGCCAGCAGTTTGGGTAGCAATCAGCCCCAGCATTTT
TRBJ2-3 - TRBV7-6 - CASSLGRGDTQYF TGTGCCAGCAGCTTGGGGCGAGGAGATACGCAGTATTTT
TRBJ1-2 TRBD1 TRBV19 - CASSYYRGSYGYTF TGTGCCAGTAGCTACTACAGGGGATCCTATGGCTACACCTTC